Below are 13 T cell receptor beta chains sequenced from a single sample in a study of T-cell memory formation after mild COVID-19. TCRdb ran MiXCR on the 5' RACE reads and lists one entry per CDR3 protein. Of hundreds of thousands of distinct CDR3 sequences in the sample, 15% to 20% were seen once. The sample taken for sequencing was PBMCs or a T cell subset sorted from them (not recorded which). Receptors were obtained from a man aged 18 to 30 who had mild COVID-19 (a few samples of this study predate the infection). Cell type and time point are not known.

This clonotype was counted only a few times. This chain joins TRBV3-1 and TRBJ1-2, with D maybe TRBD1 (5 bases). The germline V gene encodes CDR1 LGHDT and CDR2 YNNKEL (reference sequence). Deletions cut 5 bases from V and 5 bases from J, with 15 bases between. The CDR3 has 14 amino acids. CDR3 loop: CASSFSGVFYGYTF. CDR3 coding DNA: TGTGCCAGCAGCTTTTCGGGGGTTTTTTATGGCTACACCTTC.

This clonotype showed up just a few times. The chain recombines TRBV15 with TRBJ2-1; 7 nucleotides agree with TRBD1. After removal of 1 base from V and 6 bases from J, the junction contained 9 bases not matched to a gene. This CDR3 spans 16 amino acids. Germline V gives CDR1 LNHNV, CDR2 YYDKDF (reference sequence). CDR3 sequence reads: CATSRVRPGGFNEQFF. In nucleotides, the CDR3 is TGTGCCACCAGCAGAGTTAGGCCAGGGGGATTCAATGAGCAGTTCTTC.

The chain links TRBV9 to TRBJ1-2, with no clear D. Germline V lookup: CDR1 SGDLS, CDR2 YYNGEE. The CDR3 has 15 amino acids. Trimming removed 4 bases at V and 3 bases at J, with 16 bases between. The CDR3 loop reads CASSTGLGFDYGYTF. The CDR3, as DNA: TGTGCCAGCAGCACCGGGCTGGGGTTTGACTATGGCTACACCTTC.

This chain connects TRBV12-3 or TRBV12-4 to TRBJ2-2; the D gene could be TRBD1 or TRBD2 (7 bases each). This CDR3 spans 14 amino acids. Between the trimmed V and J ends, which lost 2 bases and 6 bases, there was a span of 10 bases. The CDR3 DNA follows: TGTGCCAGCAGTTTACAGGGGGGGTCCGGGGAGCTGTTTTTT. It is translated as CASSLQGGSGELFF.

This clonotype was counted between two and nine times. V and J are TRBV7-8 and TRBJ1-3; 10 nucleotides agree with TRBD1. The germline V gene has CDR1 SGHVS and CDR2 FQNEAQ. V was clipped by 1 base and J by 0 bases; unmatched bases: 3. CDR3 length: 17 amino acids. The CDR3 DNA is TGTGCCAGCAGCTTAGAGGGACAGGGGTTCTCTGGAAACACCATATATTTT. This translates into CASSLEGQGFSGNTIYF.

This clonotype occurred a few times. The chain combines TRBV5-1 with TRBJ1-4, with D unclear. Trimming took 4 bases from V and 0 from J, leaving 16 bases between them. CDR1 and CDR2 from the germline V gene are SGHRS and YFSETQ. This CDR3 comprises 17 residues. The CDR3 spells CASSPGGRLTTNEKLFF. The CDR3 DNA follows: TGCGCCAGCAGCCCCGGTGGCAGACTAACAACTAATGAAAAACTGTTTTTT.

This clonotype has a handful of counts. V usage is TRBV24-1 and J usage is TRBJ2-6; the match to TRBD1 covers 7 bases. With 9 bases clipped from V and 0 bases from J, the junction kept 7 bases outside the gene matches. Germline CDR1 reads KGHDR; CDR2 reads SFDVKD. This CDR3 contains 16 residues. In DNA form, the CDR3 reads TGTGCCACCGGAATCAGGGGGACCTCTGGGGCCAACGTCCTGACTTTC. It encodes CATGIRGTSGANVLTF.

The gene calls are TRBV4-1 and TRBJ1-3, with D hard to call. Germline V gene lookup returns CDR1 MGHRA and CDR2 YSYEKL. Between the trimmed V and J ends, which lost 6 bases and 2 bases, there was a span of 14 bases. The CDR3 is 15 residues long. For the CDR3, the DNA is TGCGCCAGCAGTCTCAGGCCAGTAGCTGGAAACACCATATATTTT. It codes for CASSLRPVAGNTIYF.

For this clonotype: This CDR3 is missing its conserved last phenylalanine or tryptophan, likely due to a read error. This rearrangement joins TRBV7-9 to TRBJ1-2; perhaps TRBD1 as D (5 bases). Between the trimmed V and J ends, which lost 6 bases and 9 bases, there was a span of 14 bases. The CDR3 consists of 12 residues. CDR1 SEHNR and CDR2 FQNEAQ come from the germline V gene (reference sequence). The CDR3: CASRTGTLRYTL. In DNA form, the CDR3 reads TGTGCCAGCAGAACCGGGACCTTGCGCTACACCTTA.

This clonotype was counted between two and nine times. One end of the junction does not line up with germline, which may come from a read error. CDR3 in DNA: TGTGCCAGCAGCCGAGGGGGACACTCCCTTCTGGGCTTC. Protein product: CASSRGGHSLLGF. The chain combines TRBV11-2 with TRBJ2-7, with D possibly matching TRBD1 (6 bases). The germline V gene has CDR1 SGHAT and CDR2 FQNNGV. This CDR3 contains 13 residues.

The gene calls are TRBV2 and TRBJ2-3, with D unclear. The CDR3 is made up of 13 amino acids. Germline CDR1 reads SNHLY; CDR2 reads FYNNEI. Trimming removed 7 bases from V and 0 bases from J, with 8 bases in between. In DNA form, the CDR3 reads TGTGCCAGCAACCTGGGTAGCACAGATACGCAGTATTTT. This encodes CASNLGSTDTQYF.

This chain links TRBV7-3 with TRBJ2-1; possibly TRBD2 for D (5 bases). V lost 1 base, J lost 8 bases, and 15 bases lay in between. The CDR3 has 15 residues. CDR1 and CDR2 (germline): SGHTA, FQGTGA. CDR3 protein: CASSLRGLTRDEQFF. The CDR3 nucleotides are TGTGCCAGCAGCTTAAGAGGGCTCACTCGGGATGAGCAGTTCTTC.

This clonotype showed up many times. This chain joins TRBV4-3 and TRBJ2-1; TRBD1 is a possible D gene (6 bases). Trimming took off 4 bases at V and 9 bases at J, with 16 bases between the two ends. Germline V CDR1 and CDR2: LGHNA, YSLEER. The CDR3 has 14 residues. CDR3 region: CASSRDRQAAEQFF. CDR3 DNA: TGCGCCAGCAGCCGCGACCGACAGGCGGCTGAGCAGTTCTTC.